What follows are 24 T cell receptor beta chains derived from one specimen sequenced in a study of control samples from healthy donors and cancer patients. The repertoire was sequenced with immunoSEQ multiplex PCR; TCRdb's copy has only in-frame clones and lacks some. The sample yields some 190,000 clones, about 89% seen once. Source material: blood. The receptors derive from a man younger than 45 in good health.

The chain has TRBV27 and TRBJ2-1; D is possibly TRBD2 (7 bases). Per the germline V gene, CDR1 is MNHEY and CDR2 is SMNVEV (reference sequence). The germline V and J ends were trimmed by 5 bases and 3 bases, with 17 bases remaining between them. The CDR3 is 16 amino acids. CDR3 coding DNA: TGTGCCAGCAGTCCTGAATTCGGGGGGCTCTACAATGAGCAGTTCTTC. Translating it yields CASSPEFGGLYNEQFF.

There are a few counts of this clone. Here the CDR3 reads CASSPESGGAGEQYF. CDR3 sequence (DNA): TGTGCCAGCAGCCCCGAAAGCGGGGGGGCCGGCGAGCAGTACTTC. The chain links TRBV6-5 to TRBJ2-7; 10 bases map to TRBD2. V was pared by 6 bases and J by 6 bases, with 11 bases of the junction left unmatched. CDR1 and CDR2 from the germline V gene are MNHEY and SVGAGI. This CDR3 contains 15 residues.

The J gene is TRBJ2-1, the V gene TRBV5-6, with 7 positions matching TRBD1. J lost 1 base, V lost 1 base, and 2 bases had no gene match. The CDR3 totals 15 residues. The germline V gene encodes CDR1 SGHDT and CDR2 YYEEEE. The CDR3 spells CASSLLGQSYNEQFF. The CDR3 region has the DNA TGTGCCAGCAGCTTGCTGGGACAGTCCTACAATGAGCAGTTCTTC.

J is TRBJ1-5 and V is TRBV2; no clear D gene. The CDR3 length is 14 residues. Germline V gene lookup returns CDR1 SNHLY and CDR2 FYNNEI. V was trimmed by 6 bases and J by 6 bases, leaving 15 bases between them. The DNA of the CDR3 is TGTGCCAGCAGGCCACGGTCAGCGGGTCAGCCCCAGCATTTT. It is translated as CASRPRSAGQPQHF.

The chain uses TRBV28 and TRBJ1-6; a weak D match, TRBD1 (6 bases). V gave up 5 bases and J gave up 0 bases, with 14 bases separating them. Germline V CDR1 and CDR2: MDHEN, SYDVKM. The CDR3 is 17 residues long. The DNA for the CDR3 is TGTGCCAGCAGTCCTTTTCAGGGGAACTCCTATAATTCACCCCTCCACTTT. Protein sequence: CASSPFQGNSYNSPLHF.

The CDR3 is CASSLDRGTTNEKLFF. Here the CDR3 DNA reads TGTGCCAGCAGCTTGGATCGGGGAACAACTAATGAAAAACTGTTTTTT. The chain employs TRBV5-6 and TRBJ1-4, with D unresolved. The CDR3 has 16 amino acids. Trimming took off 0 bases at V and 0 bases at J, with 9 bases between the two ends. Germline V gene sequence: CDR1 SGHDT, CDR2 YYEEEE.

The CDR3: CASSLAGGRRGGTGELFF. CDR3 nucleotides: TGTGCCAGCAGCTTAGCGGGCGGCCGTAGGGGGGGCACCGGGGAGCTGTTTTTT. This sequence joins TRBV11-1 and TRBJ2-2; TRBD2 is a possible D gene (7 bases). The germline V gene has CDR1 SGHAT and CDR2 FQDESV (reference sequence). The CDR3 has 18 amino acids. V lost 0 bases and J lost 4, with 18 bases in between. The full variable domain, rest sourced from reference TRBV11-1 and TRBJ2-2, is EAEVAQSPRYKITEKSQAVAFWCDPISGHATLYWYRQILGQGPELLVQFQDESVVDDSQLPKDRFSAERLKGVDSTLKIQPAELGDSAMYLCASSLAGGRRGGTGELFFGEGSRLTVL.

This rearrangement joins TRBV5-5 to TRBJ1-2; D not certain. The germline V and J ends were trimmed by 0 bases and 5 bases, with 8 bases remaining between them. CDR3 length: 13 amino acids. The germline CDR1 and CDR2 sequences are SGHKS and YYEKEE (reference sequence). CDR3 sequence reads: CASSLVPLYGYTF. The CDR3 DNA reads TGTGCCAGCAGCTTGGTGCCCCTTTATGGCTACACCTTC.

The CDR3 reads CASSLEGRGTDTQYF. The CDR3 bases are TGTGCCAGCAGCTTAGAAGGGAGGGGGACAGATACGCAGTATTTT. The rearrangement uses TRBV11-2 and TRBJ2-3, with D perhaps matching TRBD2 (7 bases). Germline V gene sequence: CDR1 SGHAT, CDR2 FQNNGV. V dropped 0 bases and J dropped 3 bases, with 10 bases sitting between them. CDR3 length: 15 residues.

The CDR3 here is CAISATGSSGNTIYF. Written as DNA, the CDR3 is TGTGCCATCAGCGCTACAGGGAGCTCTGGAAACACCATATATTTT. The chain links TRBV10-3 to TRBJ1-3; the D gene is possibly TRBD1 (6 bases). Trimming took off 6 bases at V and 0 bases at J, with 12 bases between the two ends. CDR3 length equals 15 residues. Germline CDR1 is ENHRY and CDR2 is SYGVKD.

The chain links TRBV11-3 to TRBJ2-1; 14 bases align to TRBD2. Losses at the gene ends were 1 base for V and 7 bases for J; bases not matched to a gene: 6. CDR1 and CDR2 from the germline V gene are SGHNT and YENEEA. This CDR3 region has 17 residues. The CDR3 is CASSLVPGLAGENEQFF. CDR3 in DNA: TGTGCCAGCAGCTTAGTTCCGGGACTAGCGGGGGAGAATGAGCAGTTCTTC. The full variable domain, its missing parts supplied by reference TRBV11-3 and TRBJ2-1, is EAGVVQSPRYKIIEKKQPVAFWCNPISGHNTLYWYLQNLGQGPELLIRYENEEAVDDSQLPKDRFSAERLKGVDSTLKIQPAELGDSAVYLCASSLVPGLAGENEQFFGPGTRLTVL.

This clone was recorded once. The chain is built from TRBV5-1 and TRBJ2-2; weak D call: TRBD2 (6 bases). Germline CDR1 is SGHRS and CDR2 is YFSETQ. The CDR3 is made up of 16 amino acids. The V end lost 6 bases, the J end lost 2 bases, and 17 bases lay between the germline ends. DNA for the CDR3: TGCGCCAGCACCGAGACCGGGACTGCCAACACCGGGGAGCTGTTTTTT. It encodes CASTETGTANTGELFF.

The chain combines TRBV6-2 or TRBV6-3 with TRBJ1-5; D gene unclear. This CDR3 spans 14 amino acids. Germline V CDR1 and CDR2: MNHEY, SVGEGT. Trimming took off 5 bases at V and 2 bases at J, with 10 bases between the two ends. The CDR3, as DNA: TGTGCCAGCAGTAGGGAGGGCCGCAATCAGCCCCAGCATTTT. It translates to CASSREGRNQPQHF.

The CDR3 nucleotides are TGTGCCAGCAGCCCAACTAGATCCTACAATGAGCAGTTCTTC. Protein: CASSPTRSYNEQFF. The chain couples TRBV6-6 to TRBJ2-1; a weak D match, TRBD2 (5 bases). Looked up from germline, CDR1 is MNHNY and CDR2 is SVGAGI (reference sequence). The CDR3 consists of 14 residues. Trimming stripped 6 bases from V and 1 base from J, with 10 bases between.

This chain uses TRBV7-9 with TRBJ1-5, with unresolved D. The V and J ends lost 1 base and 0 bases respectively, with 16 bases between them. CDR1 is SEHNR, CDR2 FQNEAQ, per germline (reference sequence). The CDR3 length is 18 residues. The CDR3 loop reads CASSLVRHTYLSNQPQHF. Here the CDR3 DNA reads TGTGCCAGCAGCTTAGTGAGGCATACCTACCTTAGCAATCAGCCCCAGCATTTT.

The V and J genes are TRBV11-2 and TRBJ1-2; 10 nucleotides match TRBD1. This CDR3 has 13 amino acids. Germline V gene lookup returns CDR1 SGHAT and CDR2 FQNNGV. Trimming took 5 bases from V and 4 from J; bases not matched to a gene: 1. The CDR3 here is CASSDRGLYGYTF. CDR3 bases: TGTGCCAGCAGCGACAGGGGGCTCTATGGCTACACCTTC.

This clone was counted only a few times. V and J are TRBV7-9 and TRBJ2-7; 10 bases line up with TRBD2. V lost 4 bases, J lost 3 bases, and 6 bases stayed unmatched. CDR3 length: 15 amino acids. In germline, CDR1 is SEHNR, CDR2 FQNEAQ (reference sequence). The CDR3 DNA sequence: TGTGCCAGCAGCTCCTTAGCGGGGGGCGACTACGAGCAGTACTTC. It translates to CASSSLAGGDYEQYF.

Worth noting for this clone: This same CDR3 is encoded by further DNA sequences in the sample. This chain connects TRBV6-5 to TRBJ1-1; perhaps TRBD1 as D (5 bases). Trimming cost V 3 bases and J 1 base, with 6 bases left between them. CDR1 and CDR2 (germline): MNHEY, SVGAGI. This CDR3 is 13 amino acids long. The chain's CDR3 is CASSYQGNTEAFF. The CDR3 nucleotides read TGTGCCAGCAGTTATCAGGGGAACACTGAAGCTTTCTTT.

The rearrangement joins TRBV28 to TRBJ1-5; 7 bases are a match to TRBD1. The CDR3 is made up of 16 amino acids. After removal of 2 bases from V and 4 bases from J, the junction contained 8 bases not matched to a gene. The germline CDR1 and CDR2 sequences are MDHEN and SYDVKM. CDR3 amino acids: CASSLPTGLENQPQHF. The DNA for the CDR3 is TGTGCCAGCAGTTTACCGACAGGGTTGGAAAATCAGCCCCAGCATTTT.

The chain recombines TRBV19 with TRBJ1-1; 7 bases are shared with TRBD1. The germline V gene encodes CDR1 LNHDA and CDR2 SQIVND (reference sequence). V lost 6 bases and J lost 4; bases outside the gene matches: 8. There are 14 residues in the CDR3. Here the CDR3 DNA reads TGTGCCAGTAGCAGACAGGGAGGCATCACTGAAGCTTTCTTT. It encodes CASSRQGGITEAFF.

This rearrangement joins TRBV5-4 to TRBJ2-5; D might be TRBD2 (5 bases). CDR1 and CDR2 (germline): SGHNT, YYREEE (reference sequence). This CDR3 is built from 16 residues. V was trimmed by 0 bases and J by 3 bases, leaving 15 bases between them. The CDR3 bases are TGTGCCAGCAGCTTGGCCGAGGGTACTGGGGAAGAGACCCAGTACTTC. Translation: CASSLAEGTGEETQYF.

The rearrangement uses TRBV7-9 and TRBJ1-2, with D maybe TRBD1 (5 bases). With 5 bases removed from V and 4 bases from J, the gap between germline ends came to 8 bases. There are 12 residues in the CDR3. Germline CDR1 and CDR2: SEHNR and FQNEAQ (reference sequence). CDR3 DNA: TGTGCCAGCAGCCCCCAGGGCTATGGCTACACCTTC. This codes for CASSPQGYGYTF.

This sequence joins TRBV21-1 and TRBJ1-5; the table's D call, TRBD1, was not checked against the DNA. TRBV21-1 is a pseudogene segment. This CDR3 is built from 16 residues. The CDR3 protein is CATLVGHQGGNQPQHF. CDR3 in DNA: TGTGCCACCCTAGTGGGGCATCAAGGCGGCAATCAGCCCCAGCATTTT.

This clone was detected once. DNA for the CDR3: TGTGCCAGCAGCCCTAACACCGGGGAGCTGTTTTTT. Amino acids: CASSPNTGELFF. V and J are TRBV3-1 (or the pseudogene TRBV3-2) and TRBJ2-2; D uncertain. This CDR3 has 12 amino acids. Per germline, CDR1 LGHDT and CDR2 YNNKEL (reference sequence). V dropped 4 bases and J dropped 2 bases, with 2 bases sitting between them.